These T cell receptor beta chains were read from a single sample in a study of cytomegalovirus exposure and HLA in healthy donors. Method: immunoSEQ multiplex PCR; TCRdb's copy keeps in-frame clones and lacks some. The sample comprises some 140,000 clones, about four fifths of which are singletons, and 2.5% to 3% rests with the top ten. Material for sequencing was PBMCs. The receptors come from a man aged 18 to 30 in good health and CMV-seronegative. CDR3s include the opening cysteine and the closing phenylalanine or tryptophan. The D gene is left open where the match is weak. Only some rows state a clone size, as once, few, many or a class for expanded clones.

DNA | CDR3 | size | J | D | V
TGTGCCAGCAGCGTAGGGCTAGCGAACACCGGGGAGCTGTTTTTT | CASSVGLANTGELFF | - | TRBJ2-2 | - | TRBV9
TGTGCCAGCAGCCAGCAAGCGGGACAGGTCGCCGACGAGCAGTACTTC | CASSQQAGQVADEQYF | - | TRBJ2-7 | - | TRBV4-2
TGCGTCAGCAGTGAGGGAGACAGGACCGTCTCTAATTCACCCCTCCACTTT | CVSSEGDRTVSNSPLHF | - | TRBJ1-6 | - | TRBV10-1
TGTGCCTGGAGTACACACAGGGGGCGCGGCACTGAAGCTTTCTTT | CAWSTHRGRGTEAFF | - | TRBJ1-1 | TRBD1 | TRBV30
TGTGCCAGCAGCCAAGAACGGAGCACAGATACGCAGTATTTT | CASSQERSTDTQYF | once | TRBJ2-3 | - | TRBV4-2
TGTGCCAGCAGTAGACAGGGATTCTATGGCTACACCTTC | CASSRQGFYGYTF | - | TRBJ1-2 | TRBD1 | TRBV27
TGTGCCGCGCGGGGGCGTGGCACCGGGGAGCTGTTTTTT | CAARGRGTGELFF | - | TRBJ2-2 | - | TRBV19
TGTGCCAGCAGTGGGACAGGGCGCGAGCAGTACTTC | CASSGTGREQYF | - | TRBJ2-7 | TRBD1 | TRBV6-1
TGTGCCAGCAGTTCCCACCCGGGACAGGCGAATGAAAAACTGTTTTTT | CASSSHPGQANEKLFF | once | TRBJ1-4 | TRBD1 | TRBV28
TGTGCCAGCAGCGTAGGGCTAGCGGGCCCCTGGGATGAGCAGTTCTTC | CASSVGLAGPWDEQFF | - | TRBJ2-1 | TRBD2 | TRBV9
TGTGCCAGCAGGGGCTCGACAGGGATCGACTATGGCTACACCTTC | CASRGSTGIDYGYTF | - | TRBJ1-2 | TRBD1 | TRBV2
TGTGCCAGTAGTATATTACAGGGGACCCAGCCCCAGCATTTT | CASSILQGTQPQHF | - | TRBJ1-5 | TRBD1 | TRBV19
TGTGCCAGCAGTGAATTGCTGGGTGTCAGGGAAACAATCCAGCCCCAGCATTTT | CASSELLGVRETIQPQHF | - | TRBJ1-5 | - | TRBV2
TGTGCCAGCAGGACAGGGGGGTATCAGCCCCAGCATTTT | CASRTGGYQPQHF | few | TRBJ1-5 | TRBD1 | TRBV28
TGTGCCAGTACCGATTACAGGGGTAGCAATCAGCCCCAGCATTTT | CASTDYRGSNQPQHF | - | TRBJ1-5 | TRBD1 | TRBV19
TGTGCCAGCTCACCAATCGTTGACAGACTCCAAGAGACCCAGTACTTC | CASSPIVDRLQETQYF | - | TRBJ2-5 | - | TRBV18
TGTGCCAGCAGCTCAGGGAATTCACCCCTCCACTTT | CASSSGNSPLHF | - | TRBJ1-6 | - | TRBV7-9
TGTGCCAGCAGCTTACAGGGGGCCAATGAGCAGTTCTTC | CASSLQGANEQFF | few | TRBJ2-1 | TRBD1 | TRBV11-3
TGTGCCATCAGACCCTCTAGCGGGGGCCCGGATGTTGTTACGCAGTATTTT | CAIRPSSGGPDVVTQYF | - | TRBJ2-3 | TRBD2 | TRBV10-3
TGTGCCAGCAGCTTAGGGGCCATTAATAATGAAAAACTGTTTTTT | CASSLGAINNEKLFF | - | TRBJ1-4 | - | TRBV13
TGTGCCAGCAGAGCTGACAGGGGCTTTAACTATGGCTACACCTTC | CASRADRGFNYGYTF | - | TRBJ1-2 | TRBD1 | TRBV6-5
TGTGCCAGCAGCTTAGCATTTAGAGGGAATAACTATGGCTACACCTTC | CASSLAFRGNNYGYTF | - | TRBJ1-2 | - | TRBV7-2
TGTGCCAGCGATTCCGTGATACGGGACACATACAATCAGCCCCAGCATTTT | CASDSVIRDTYNQPQHF | - | TRBJ1-5 | - | TRBV28
TGTGCCAGCAGCCCAGGGAGGAGTGGGAACACTGAAGCTTTCTTT | CASSPGRSGNTEAFF | - | TRBJ1-1 | - | TRBV14
TGCGCCAGCAGCCCGACAGGGGACACTGAAGCTTTCTTT | CASSPTGDTEAFF | few | TRBJ1-1 | TRBD1 | TRBV5-1
TGTGCCAGCAGCTTAGCTTCTGTCGCCTCAGTGGTCTACACCTTC | CASSLASVASVVYTF | - | TRBJ1-2 | - | TRBV7-9